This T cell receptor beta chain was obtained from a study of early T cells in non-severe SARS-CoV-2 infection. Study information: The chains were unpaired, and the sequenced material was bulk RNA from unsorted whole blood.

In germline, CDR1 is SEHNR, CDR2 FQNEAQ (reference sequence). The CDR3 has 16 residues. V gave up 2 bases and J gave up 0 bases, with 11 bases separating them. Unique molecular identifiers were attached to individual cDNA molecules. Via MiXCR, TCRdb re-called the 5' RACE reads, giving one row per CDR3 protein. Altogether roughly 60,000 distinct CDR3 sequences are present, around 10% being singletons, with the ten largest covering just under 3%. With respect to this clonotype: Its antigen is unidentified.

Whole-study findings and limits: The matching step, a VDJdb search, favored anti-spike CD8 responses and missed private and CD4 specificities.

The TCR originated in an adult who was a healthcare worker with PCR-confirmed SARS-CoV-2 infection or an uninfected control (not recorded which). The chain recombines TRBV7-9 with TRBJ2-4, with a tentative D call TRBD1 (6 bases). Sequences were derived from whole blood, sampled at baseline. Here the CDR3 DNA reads TGTGCCAGCAGCTTATGGGGGCGCCCAGCCAAAAACATTCAGTACTTC. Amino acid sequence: CASSLWGRPAKNIQYF.